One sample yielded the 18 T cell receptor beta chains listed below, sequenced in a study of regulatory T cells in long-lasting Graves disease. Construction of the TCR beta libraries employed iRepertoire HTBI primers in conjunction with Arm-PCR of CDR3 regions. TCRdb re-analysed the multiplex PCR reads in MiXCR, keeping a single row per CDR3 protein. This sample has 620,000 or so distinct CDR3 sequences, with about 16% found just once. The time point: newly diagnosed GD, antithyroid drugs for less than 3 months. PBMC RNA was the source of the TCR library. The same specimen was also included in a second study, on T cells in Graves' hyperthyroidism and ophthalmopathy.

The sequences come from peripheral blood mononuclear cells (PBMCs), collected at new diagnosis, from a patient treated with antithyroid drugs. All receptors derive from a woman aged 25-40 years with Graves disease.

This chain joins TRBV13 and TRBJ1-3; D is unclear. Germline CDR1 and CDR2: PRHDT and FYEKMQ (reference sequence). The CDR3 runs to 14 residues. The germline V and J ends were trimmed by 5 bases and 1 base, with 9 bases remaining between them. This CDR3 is CASSTRVSGNTIYF. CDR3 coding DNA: TGTGCCAGCAGCACACGGGTATCTGGAAACACCATATATTTT.

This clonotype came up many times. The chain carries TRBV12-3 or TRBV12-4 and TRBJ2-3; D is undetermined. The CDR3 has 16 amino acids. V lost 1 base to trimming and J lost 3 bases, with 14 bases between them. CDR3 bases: TGTGCCAGCAGTTTAGGGCAGCACCTTACGACAGATACGCAGTATTTT. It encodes CASSLGQHLTTDTQYF.

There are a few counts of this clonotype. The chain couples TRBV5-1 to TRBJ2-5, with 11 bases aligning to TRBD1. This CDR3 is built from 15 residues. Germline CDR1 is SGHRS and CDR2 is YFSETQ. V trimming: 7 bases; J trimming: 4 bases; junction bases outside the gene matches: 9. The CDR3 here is CASSVQGTGGETQYF. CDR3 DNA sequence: TGCGCCAGCTCCGTCCAGGGGACAGGGGGAGAGACCCAGTACTTC.

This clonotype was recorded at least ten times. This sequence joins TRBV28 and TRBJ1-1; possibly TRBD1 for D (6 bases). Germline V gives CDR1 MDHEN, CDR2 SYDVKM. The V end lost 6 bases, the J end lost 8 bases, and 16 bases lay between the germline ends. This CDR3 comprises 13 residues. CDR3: CASSNEGHLEAFF. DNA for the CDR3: TGTGCCAGCAGCAATGAGGGACACCTCGAAGCTTTCTTT. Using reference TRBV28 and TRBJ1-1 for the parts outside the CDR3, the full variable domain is DVKVTQSSRYLVKRTGEKVFLECVQDMDHENMFWYRQDPGLGLRLIYFSYDVKMKEKGDIPEGYSVSREKKERFSLILESASTNQTSMYLCASSNEGHLEAFFGQGTRLTVV.

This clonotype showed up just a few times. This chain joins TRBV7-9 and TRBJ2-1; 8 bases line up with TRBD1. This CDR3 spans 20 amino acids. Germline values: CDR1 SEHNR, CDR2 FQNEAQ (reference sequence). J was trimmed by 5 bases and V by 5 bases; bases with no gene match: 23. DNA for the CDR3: TGTGCCAGCAGCCCAAAATACATAATTATTACGGGACAGGAGGACAATGAGCAGTTCTTC. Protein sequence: CASSPKYIIITGQEDNEQFF.

The CDR3 sequence: CASRVRDRTANTGELFF. The CDR3 coding sequence is TGTGCCAGCAGGGTACGGGACCGAACTGCGAACACCGGGGAGCTGTTTTTT. This sequence joins TRBV5-4 and TRBJ2-2, with D perhaps assigned TRBD1 or TRBD2 (5 bases each). V was pared by 5 bases and J by 0 bases, with 17 bases between. There are 17 residues in the CDR3. Germline CDR1 and CDR2: SGHNT and YYREEE (reference sequence). Full variable domain (missing parts from reference TRBV5-4 and TRBJ2-2): ETGVTQSPTHLIKTRGQQVTLRCSSQSGHNTVSWYQQALGQGPQFIFQYYREEENGRGNFPPRFSGLQFPNYSSELNVNALELDDSALYLCASRVRDRTANTGELFFGEGSRLTVL.

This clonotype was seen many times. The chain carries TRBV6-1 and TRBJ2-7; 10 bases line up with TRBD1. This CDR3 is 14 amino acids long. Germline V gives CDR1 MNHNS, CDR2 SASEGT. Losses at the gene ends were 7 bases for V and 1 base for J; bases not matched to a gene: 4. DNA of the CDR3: TGTGCCAGCATCCGGGACAGGGGATCCTACGAGCAGTACTTC. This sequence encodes CASIRDRGSYEQYF.

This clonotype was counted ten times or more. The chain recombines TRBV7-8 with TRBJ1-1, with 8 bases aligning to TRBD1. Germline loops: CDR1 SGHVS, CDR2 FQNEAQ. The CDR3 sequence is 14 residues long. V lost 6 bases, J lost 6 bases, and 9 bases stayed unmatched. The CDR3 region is CASRLHGQGPEAFF. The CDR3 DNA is TGTGCCAGCAGGTTACACGGACAGGGCCCTGAAGCTTTCTTT.

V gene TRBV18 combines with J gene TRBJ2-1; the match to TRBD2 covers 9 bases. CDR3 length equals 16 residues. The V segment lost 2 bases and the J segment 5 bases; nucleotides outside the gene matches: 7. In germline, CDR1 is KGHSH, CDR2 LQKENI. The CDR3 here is CASSPTGLALNNEQFF. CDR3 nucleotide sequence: TGTGCCAGCTCACCAACAGGACTAGCGCTAAACAATGAGCAGTTCTTC.

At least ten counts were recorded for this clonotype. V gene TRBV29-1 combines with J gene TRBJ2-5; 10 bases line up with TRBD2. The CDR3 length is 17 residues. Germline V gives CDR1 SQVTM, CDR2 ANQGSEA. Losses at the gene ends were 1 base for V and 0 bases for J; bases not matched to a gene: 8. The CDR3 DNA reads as TGCAGCGTTGAAGGTTCTCTAGCGGGAGAGCACCAAGAGACCCAGTACTTC. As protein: CSVEGSLAGEHQETQYF.

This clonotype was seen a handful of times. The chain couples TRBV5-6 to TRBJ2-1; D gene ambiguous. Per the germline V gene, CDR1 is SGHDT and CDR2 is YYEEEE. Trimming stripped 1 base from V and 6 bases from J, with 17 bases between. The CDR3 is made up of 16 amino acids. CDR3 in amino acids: CASSLRTTAWGNEQFF. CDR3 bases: TGTGCCAGCAGCTTGAGAACCACGGCGTGGGGCAATGAGCAGTTCTTC.

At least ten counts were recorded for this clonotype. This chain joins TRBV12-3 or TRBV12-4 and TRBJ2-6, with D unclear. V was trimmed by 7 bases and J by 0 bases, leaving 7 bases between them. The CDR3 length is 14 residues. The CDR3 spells CASTTLSGANVLTF. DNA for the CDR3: TGTGCCAGCACTACCCTCTCTGGGGCCAACGTCCTGACTTTC.

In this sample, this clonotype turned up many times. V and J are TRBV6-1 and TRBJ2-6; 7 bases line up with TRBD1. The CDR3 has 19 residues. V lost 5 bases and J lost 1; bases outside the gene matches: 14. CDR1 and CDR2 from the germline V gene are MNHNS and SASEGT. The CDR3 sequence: CASSLRPGQRTSGANVLTF. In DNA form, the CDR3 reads TGTGCCAGCAGTCTCCGCCCGGGACAGAGAACGTCTGGGGCCAACGTCCTGACTTTC.

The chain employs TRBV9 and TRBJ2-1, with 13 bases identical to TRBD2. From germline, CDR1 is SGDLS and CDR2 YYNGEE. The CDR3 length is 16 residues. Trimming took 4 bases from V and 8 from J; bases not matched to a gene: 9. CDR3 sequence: CASSTRTSGSFYEQFF. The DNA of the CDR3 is TGTGCCAGCAGCACCAGGACTAGCGGGAGTTTCTATGAGCAGTTCTTC.

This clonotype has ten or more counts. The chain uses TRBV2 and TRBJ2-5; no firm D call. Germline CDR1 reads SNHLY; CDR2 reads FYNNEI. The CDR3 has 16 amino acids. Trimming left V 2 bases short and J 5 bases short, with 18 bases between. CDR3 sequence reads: CASSESSLGLKETQYF. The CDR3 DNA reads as TGTGCCAGCAGTGAATCTTCGTTAGGGCTTAAGGAGACCCAGTACTTC.

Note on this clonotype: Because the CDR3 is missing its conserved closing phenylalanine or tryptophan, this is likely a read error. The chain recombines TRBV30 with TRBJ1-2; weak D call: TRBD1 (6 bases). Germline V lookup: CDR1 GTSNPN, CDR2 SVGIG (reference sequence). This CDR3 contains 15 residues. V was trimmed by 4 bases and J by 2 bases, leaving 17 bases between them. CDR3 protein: CAWKVRSRGNYGYTL. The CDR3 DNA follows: TGTGCCTGGAAGGTTCGGAGCAGGGGAAACTATGGCTACACCCTC.

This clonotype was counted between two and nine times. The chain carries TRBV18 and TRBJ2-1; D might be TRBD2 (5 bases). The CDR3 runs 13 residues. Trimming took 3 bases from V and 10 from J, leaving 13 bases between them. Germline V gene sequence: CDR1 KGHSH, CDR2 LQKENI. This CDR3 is CASSPGITEEQFF. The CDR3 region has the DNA TGTGCCAGCTCACCCGGGATCACAGAAGAGCAGTTCTTC.

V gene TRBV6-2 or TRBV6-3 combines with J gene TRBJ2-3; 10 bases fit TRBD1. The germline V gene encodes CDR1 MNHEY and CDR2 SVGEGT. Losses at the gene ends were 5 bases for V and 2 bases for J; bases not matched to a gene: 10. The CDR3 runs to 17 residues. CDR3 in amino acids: CASSGTRQGAYTDTQYF. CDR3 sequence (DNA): TGTGCCAGCAGTGGGACTAGACAGGGGGCTTACACAGATACGCAGTATTTT.